Listed below are T cell receptor beta chains from one sample, sequenced in a study of CD4+ T cells in melanoma. Libraries were prepared by immunoSEQ multiplex PCR; TCRdb keeps only in-frame clonotypes and omits some of them. The sample consists of some 120,000 clones, 92% of them appearing once. The sequenced sample was peripheral blood. All receptors derive from a human donor with melanoma. Both conserved end residues are part of each CDR3. D genes are given only for firm matches. Clone size is given for some rows only: seen once, a few or many times, or a class if the clone is expanded.

clone size	V gene	J gene	D gene	CDR3 protein	CDR3 DNA
.	TRBV11-1	TRBJ2-7	.	CASSLGGRYEQYF	TGTGCCAGCAGCTTAGGTGGGCGGTACGAGCAGTACTTC
.	TRBV4-3	TRBJ2-7	TRBD2	CASSQDPPAGGIWYEQYF	TGCGCCAGCAGCCAAGATCCCCCTGCCGGGGGGATATGGTACGAGCAGTACTTC
.	TRBV5-8	TRBJ2-4	TRBD2	CASIPSRGGRRVNIQYF	TGTGCCAGCATCCCTTCGCGGGGGGGGCGCCGTGTAAACATTCAGTACTTC
once	TRBV18	TRBJ1-5	.	CASSSQGGSNQPQHF	TGTGCCAGCTCATCACAGGGCGGGAGCAATCAGCCCCAGCATTTT
.	TRBV7-7	TRBJ2-5	.	CASSSSYPQETQYF	TGTGCCAGCAGCTCCAGCTACCCCCAAGAGACCCAGTACTTC
.	TRBV6-5	TRBJ1-4	TRBD1	CASSSRQGLGKLFF	TGTGCCAGCAGTAGTCGACAGGGTCTTGGAAAACTGTTTTTT
.	TRBV5-1	TRBJ2-5	.	CASSISDPGQETQYF	TGCGCCAGCAGCATATCCGACCCGGGGCAAGAGACCCAGTACTTC
once	TRBV7-9	TRBJ2-5	.	CASSLGGGKQETQYF	TGTGCCAGCAGCTTAGGAGGGGGTAAACAAGAGACCCAGTACTTC
.	TRBV7-2	TRBJ2-7	TRBD2	CASSLVSGGGYYEQYF	TGTGCCAGCAGCTTAGTTAGCGGGGGGGGATACTACGAGCAGTACTTC
.	TRBV5-1	TRBJ1-5	TRBD1	CASSLGRQGPNQPQHF	TGCGCCAGCAGCTTGGGCCGACAGGGCCCCAATCAGCCCCAGCATTTT
once	TRBV7-9	TRBJ2-1	.	CASSFNNEQFF	TGTGCCAGCAGCTTTAACAATGAGCAGTTCTTC
once	TRBV5-4	TRBJ1-1	.	CASSPRGNLNTEAFF	TGTGCCAGCAGCCCCAGGGGTAATTTGAACACTGAAGCTTTCTTT
.	TRBV7-9	TRBJ2-1	.	CASSSPPGSHAYNEQFF	TGTGCCAGCAGCTCCCCCCCAGGGTCCCATGCCTACAATGAGCAGTTCTTC
.	TRBV28	TRBJ2-1	.	CASSLAGASYNEQFF	TGTGCCAGCAGTTTAGCGGGGGCCTCCTACAATGAGCAGTTCTTC
.	TRBV5-1	TRBJ1-3	.	CASSPGARTEGNTIYF	TGCGCCAGCAGCCCGGGGGCACGGACCGAGGGAAACACCATATATTTT
once	TRBV5-1	TRBJ1-4	TRBD1	CASSFLTGSIEKLFF	TGCGCCAGCAGCTTTCTGACAGGGTCTATTGAAAAACTGTTTTTT
.	TRBV6-5	TRBJ2-3	TRBD1	CASRGDSASTDTQYF	TGTGCCAGCAGGGGGGACAGCGCTAGCACAGATACGCAGTATTTT
.	TRBV6-5	TRBJ2-7	.	CASSKPTRSPWEQYF	TGTGCCAGCAGTAAACCAACTAGATCCCCCTGGGAGCAGTACTTC
.	TRBV7-9	TRBJ1-5	.	CASSLGVEQPQHF	TGTGCCAGCAGCTTAGGGGTGGAACAGCCCCAGCATTTT
.	TRBV5-1	TRBJ2-7	TRBD1	CASSLIDGTVVYEQYF	TGCGCCAGCAGCCTGATTGACGGGACAGTTGTCTACGAGCAGTACTTC
.	TRBV4-1	TRBJ1-2	TRBD1	CASSQLDRVNYGYTF	TGCGCCAGCAGCCAACTGGACAGGGTTAACTATGGCTACACCTTC
.	TRBV28	TRBJ2-7	TRBD1	CASSLIQGAGEQYF	TGTGCCAGCAGTTTAATACAGGGGGCAGGGGAGCAGTACTTC
.	TRBV6-1	TRBJ1-2	.	CASTVSQNGYTF	TGTGCCAGCACTGTCTCGCAAAATGGCTACACCTTC
.	TRBV18	TRBJ2-1	.	CASSLSFHNEQFF	TGTGCCAGCTCATTATCTTTTCACAATGAGCAGTTCTTC
.	TRBV30	TRBJ2-7	TRBD1	CAWGQGRHEQYF	TGTGCCTGGGGACAGGGGAGACACGAGCAGTACTTC
.	TRBV28	TRBJ1-4	.	CASSGLGTAAGKLFF	TGTGCCAGCAGTGGCTTGGGGACGGCCGCTGGAAAACTGTTTTTT
once	TRBV28	TRBJ2-4	.	CASSLGGGRLGLAKNIQYF	TGTGCCAGCAGTTTGGGGGGAGGCAGGCTCGGCTTAGCCAAAAACATTCAGTACTTC
.	TRBV28	TRBJ2-2	.	CASSLLWDQTFAGELFF	TGTGCCAGCAGTTTGCTCTGGGACCAAACCTTCGCCGGGGAGCTGTTTTTT
.	TRBV4-3	TRBJ1-2	.	CASSPFQGIYGYTF	TGCGCCAGCAGCCCCTTCCAGGGGATCTATGGCTACACCTTC
.	TRBV5-4	TRBJ2-1	TRBD2	CASRRPGLAGGVNEQFF	TGTGCCAGCAGAAGACCGGGACTAGCGGGGGGTGTCAATGAGCAGTTCTTC
once	TRBV7-2	TRBJ2-3	.	CASRRGTTVRSTDTQYF	TGTGCCAGCAGACGAGGGACAACCGTCCGGAGCACAGATACGCAGTATTTT
.	TRBV28	TRBJ2-1	TRBD2	CASSPNSGEGPQFF	TGTGCCAGCAGTCCTAATAGCGGGGAGGGCCCCCAGTTCTTC
.	TRBV7-2	TRBJ1-1	.	CASSPKSRNTEAFF	TGTGCCAGCAGCCCGAAGTCACGGAACACTGAAGCTTTCTTT
.	TRBV6-1	TRBJ2-5	TRBD1	CASGTGGLQETQYF	TGTGCCAGCGGGACAGGCGGTCTACAAGAGACCCAGTACTTC
.	TRBV5-1	TRBJ2-3	TRBD2	CASSLGLAGGLDTQYF	TGCGCCAGCAGCTTGGGACTAGCGGGAGGATTAGATACGCAGTATTTT
.	TRBV5-5	TRBJ1-1	.	CASSLGWVATEAFF	TGTGCCAGCAGCTTGGGGTGGGTGGCCACTGAAGCTTTCTTT
.	TRBV7-3	TRBJ2-7	TRBD2	CASSLMGGSYEQYF	TGTGCCAGCAGCTTAATGGGAGGGTCCTACGAGCAGTACTTC
.	TRBV5-4	TRBJ1-2	.	CASSLGGGAGYGYTF	TGTGCCAGCAGCTTGGGAGGGGGGGCGGGCTATGGCTACACCTTC
.	TRBV2	TRBJ2-3	.	CATNKGGLVTDTQYF	TGTGCCACCAATAAAGGGGGGCTTGTCACAGATACGCAGTATTTT
.	TRBV6-6	TRBJ2-1	.	CASSYPFGLAGNEQFF	TGTGCCAGCAGTTACCCATTCGGACTCGCGGGTAATGAGCAGTTCTTC
once	TRBV4-1	TRBJ1-2	.	CASSQEVGRTLYGYTF	TGCGCCAGCAGCCAAGAGGTTGGTCGGACACTTTATGGCTACACCTTC
.	TRBV27	TRBJ2-2	.	CASSLGGGLNTGELFF	TGTGCCAGCAGCCTTGGGGGGGGCCTAAACACCGGGGAGCTGTTTTTT
once	TRBV27	TRBJ2-7	TRBD1	CASVGQGAHEQYF	TGTGCCAGCGTGGGACAGGGGGCCCACGAGCAGTACTTC
.	TRBV2	TRBJ2-2	TRBD2	CASSESSGRSGELFF	TGTGCCAGCAGCGAAAGTAGCGGGAGATCCGGGGAGCTGTTTTTT
.	TRBV27	TRBJ2-7	.	CASSWAYSYF	TGTGCCAGCAGTTGGGCCTATAGCTACTTC
.	TRBV10-3	TRBJ2-1	.	CAITSAYNEQFF	TGTGCCATCACCTCCGCCTACAATGAGCAGTTCTTC
few	TRBV5-6	TRBJ1-1	.	CASSWPAGTEAFF	TGTGCCAGCAGCTGGCCCGCGGGCACTGAAGCTTTCTTT
.	TRBV7-3	TRBJ2-2	.	CASSLAQTGHHTGELFF	TGTGCCAGCAGCTTAGCCCAAACAGGGCACCACACCGGGGAGCTGTTTTTT
.	TRBV7-2	TRBJ1-1	TRBD1	CASSMNRDRGPEAFF	TGTGCCAGCAGCATGAACCGGGACAGGGGGCCTGAAGCTTTCTTT
.	TRBV7-3	TRBJ1-6	.	CASSLNPGNNSPLHF	TGTGCCAGCAGCTTAAACCCTGGGAATAATTCACCCCTCCACTTT
.	TRBV6-1	TRBJ2-3	TRBD1	CASSGTRGTGTSRDTQYF	TGTGCCAGCAGTGGAACCCGTGGGACAGGGACTTCAAGAGATACGCAGTATTTT
.	TRBV5-5	TRBJ2-7	TRBD2	CASSRLTSAYYEQYF	TGTGCCAGCAGCCGACTAACTAGCGCTTACTACGAGCAGTACTTC
.	TRBV7-9	TRBJ2-7	.	CASSLDRTGSYEQYF	TGTGCCAGCAGCTTAGACCGGACTGGGTCCTACGAGCAGTACTTC